This T cell receptor (beta chain) is from a study of OX40 agonist ivuxolimab in advanced cancers. Overall study results and limits: Averaging showed that CD8+ T cells had more expanded clones than CD4+ did. At 0.1 to 3.0 mg/kg, clonal expansion of CD4+ and CD8+ blood T cells had occurred by week 6.

By share of the sample, this clone is medium-sized. The antigen remains undetermined. Here immunoSEQ multiplex PCR was the method, and the copy in TCRdb shows in-frame clones only, minus some. The repertoire has 55,000 to 90,000 clones, roughly 88% of them found once; the top ten carry roughly 0.9%. The CDR3 totals 16 residues. The germline CDR1 and CDR2 sequences are LGHNA and YSLEER. Trimming removed 1 base at V and 8 bases at J, with 20 bases between. This clonotype was obtained from an adult with an advanced solid tumor such as melanoma, head and neck, liver or kidney cancer. Material: CD4+ or CD8+ T cells sorted from blood, obtained in a trial of the OX40 agonist ivuxolimab. The chain uses TRBV4-3 and TRBJ1-1, with D tentatively TRBD1 (6 bases). The DNA for the CDR3 is TGCGCCAGCAGCCAAGCAATAACAGGGCTTCATTGGGAAGCTTTCTTT. Its translation: CASSQAITGLHWEAFF.